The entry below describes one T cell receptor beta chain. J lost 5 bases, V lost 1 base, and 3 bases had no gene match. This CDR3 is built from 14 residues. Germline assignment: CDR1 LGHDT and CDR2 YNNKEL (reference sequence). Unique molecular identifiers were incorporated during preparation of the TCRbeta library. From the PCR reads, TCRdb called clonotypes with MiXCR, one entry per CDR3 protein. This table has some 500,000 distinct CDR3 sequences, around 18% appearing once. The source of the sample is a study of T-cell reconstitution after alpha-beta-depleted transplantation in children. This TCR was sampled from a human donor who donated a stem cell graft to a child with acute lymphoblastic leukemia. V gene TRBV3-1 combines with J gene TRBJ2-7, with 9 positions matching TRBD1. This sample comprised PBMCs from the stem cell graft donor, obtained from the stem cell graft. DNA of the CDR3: TGTGCCAGCAGCCAAGGGACAGGGGTCGACGAGCAGTACTTC. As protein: CASSQGTGVDEQYF.